The rows below give T cell receptor beta chains drawn from one sample of a study of shared clonotypes between healthy human individuals. The repertoire was sequenced with immunoSEQ multiplex PCR; TCRdb's copy has only in-frame clones and lacks some. In the table there are around 690,000 clones, around 91% of which are singletons. The sequenced sample was memory CD8+ T cells from PBMCs. The receptors derive from a man aged 18 to 30 in good health. Some clones in this sample may be carry-over from other donors' samples. The CDR3 runs from the conserved cysteine through the conserved F or W. The D gene is left open where the match is weak. The size field is filled for only some rows; it gives once, few, many or a size class.

j_call d_call v_call clone_size cdr3_aa cdr3_nt
TRBJ1-5 . TRBV7-8 once CASSPNRRRAGPSNQPQHF TGTGCCAGCAGCCCAAACCGCCGGAGGGCAGGGCCGAGCAATCAGCCCCAGCATTTT
TRBJ1-2 . TRBV9 . CASSVGTPEGRNYGYTF TGTGCCAGCAGCGTAGGGACACCAGAGGGGCGCAACTATGGCTACACCTTC
TRBJ2-2 TRBD1 TRBV7-8 . CAGDRQGTGELFF TGTGCCGGGGACAGACAGGGCACCGGGGAGCTGTTTTTT
TRBJ2-7 TRBD2 TRBV28 . CASSLTGTSGRRYEQYF TGTGCCAGCAGTTTAACGGGGACTAGCGGGAGAAGGTACGAGCAGTACTTC
TRBJ1-5 . TRBV6-5 . CASSPYRSNQPQHF TGTGCCAGCAGTCCATACAGATCCAATCAGCCCCAGCATTTT
TRBJ2-7 . TRBV19 . CASSITDANEQYF TGTGCCAGTAGTATAACGGACGCCAACGAGCAGTACTTC
TRBJ1-1 . TRBV7-9 . CASSFFMGRGLMNTEAFF TGTGCCAGCAGCTTTTTCATGGGGAGGGGTCTAATGAACACTGAAGCTTTCTTT
TRBJ2-1 . TRBV6-6 . CASSYLAVAYNEQFF TGTGCCAGCAGTTATCTAGCTGTAGCCTACAATGAGCAGTTCTTC
TRBJ1-1 . TRBV5-5 . CASSLGGTGRTEAFF TGTGCCAGCAGCTTGGGAGGGACCGGCAGGACTGAAGCTTTCTTT
TRBJ2-1 TRBD1 TRBV27 . CASSSTYRGSYNEQFF TGTGCCAGCAGTTCGACCTACAGGGGATCCTACAATGAGCAGTTCTTC